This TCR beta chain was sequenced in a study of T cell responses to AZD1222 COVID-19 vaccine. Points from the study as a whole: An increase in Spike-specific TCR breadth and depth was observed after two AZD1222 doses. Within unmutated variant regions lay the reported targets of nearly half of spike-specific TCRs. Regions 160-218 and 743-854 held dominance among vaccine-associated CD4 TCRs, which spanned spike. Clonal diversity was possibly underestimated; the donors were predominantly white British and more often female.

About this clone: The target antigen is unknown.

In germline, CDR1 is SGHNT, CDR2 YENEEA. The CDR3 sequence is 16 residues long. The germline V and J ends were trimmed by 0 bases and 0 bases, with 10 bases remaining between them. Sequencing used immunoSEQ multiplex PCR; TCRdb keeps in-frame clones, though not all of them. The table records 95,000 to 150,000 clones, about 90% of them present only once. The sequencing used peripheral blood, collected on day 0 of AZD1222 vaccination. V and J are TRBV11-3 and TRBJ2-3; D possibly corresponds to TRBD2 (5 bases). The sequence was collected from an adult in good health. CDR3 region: CASSLERASSTDTQYF. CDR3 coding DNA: TGTGCCAGCAGCTTAGAGAGGGCTAGCAGCACAGATACGCAGTATTTT.